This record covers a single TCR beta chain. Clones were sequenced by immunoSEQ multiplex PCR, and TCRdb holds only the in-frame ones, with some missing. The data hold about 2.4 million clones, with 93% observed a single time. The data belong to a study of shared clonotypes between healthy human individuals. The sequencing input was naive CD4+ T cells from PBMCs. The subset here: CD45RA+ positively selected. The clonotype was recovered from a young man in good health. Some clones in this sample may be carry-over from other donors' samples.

CDR3: CASSLDWVAGELFF. The CDR3 nucleotides read TGTGCCAGCAGCTTAGATTGGGTCGCCGGGGAGCTGTTTTTT. The chain uses TRBV11-3 and TRBJ2-2; D remains unclear. Germline CDR1 is SGHNT and CDR2 is YENEEA. This CDR3 region has 14 residues. Trimming took off 0 bases at V and 6 bases at J, with 8 bases between the two ends.